The 10 T cell receptor beta chains in this list originate from one sample, sequenced in a study of cytomegalovirus exposure and HLA in healthy donors. The PCR employed 60 Vbeta primers together with 13 Jbeta primers. The data were produced by immunoSEQ multiplex PCR, yet TCRdb's version contains in-frame clones alone and is incomplete. The sample contains roughly 190,000 clones, over 75% of which appear only once. Sequenced sample: PBMCs. The receptors stem from a man aged 35-49 years in good health and CMV-seropositive.

For this clone: The same CDR3 is also encoded by other DNA sequences in this sample. The V call is TRBV7-2, the J call TRBJ2-7; possible D gene TRBD1, 7 bases. The CDR3 spans 14 residues. The germline V gene has CDR1 SGHTA and CDR2 FQGNSA. Trimming took off 1 base at V and 2 bases at J, with 9 bases between the two ends. The DNA for the CDR3 is TGTGCCAGCAGCTTAGGCGGGACAGCCTACGAGCAGTACTTC. Translating it yields CASSLGGTAYEQYF.

The chain uses TRBV7-9 and TRBJ1-2, with 8 bases fitting TRBD1. Trimming at V came to 1 base and at J to 4 bases, leaving 11 bases not matched to a gene. Germline V gives CDR1 SEHNR, CDR2 FQNEAQ (reference sequence). This CDR3 has 17 residues. For the CDR3, the DNA is TGTGCCAGCAGCTTAGAGGGCAACAGGGGGAACCTCTATGGCTACACCTTC. Its translation: CASSLEGNRGNLYGYTF.

This chain joins TRBV11-2 and TRBJ2-1; D may be TRBD2 (7 bases). Germline values: CDR1 SGHAT, CDR2 FQNNGV. CDR3 length: 14 residues. V was cut by 1 base and J by 12 bases, with 16 bases left in between. The CDR3 loop is CASSLVGGGSVQFF. The CDR3 DNA reads TGTGCCAGCAGCTTAGTAGGGGGGGGGTCTGTGCAGTTCTTC.

This clone was detected only a few times. The rearrangement links TRBV7-9 to TRBJ2-7, with a possible D match to TRBD1 (6 bases). This CDR3 has 15 residues. Germline-derived CDR1 and CDR2 are SEHNR and FQNEAQ (reference sequence). V was clipped by 4 bases and J by 0 bases, with 13 bases between them. The CDR3 region is CASSSLTGPSYEQYF. In DNA, the CDR3 is TGTGCCAGCAGCTCTTTGACAGGCCCCTCCTACGAGCAGTACTTC.

Here the CDR3 DNA reads TGTGCCAGCAGTGACGTCGGCTACGAGCAGTACTTC. It encodes CASSDVGYEQYF. The genes are TRBV25-1 and TRBJ2-7, with unresolved D. V shed 3 bases and J shed 3 bases, with 6 bases lying between them. Germline V gene lookup returns CDR1 MGHDK and CDR2 SYGVNS. The CDR3 loop spans 12 amino acids.

The chain couples TRBV27 to TRBJ1-2, with D unresolved. The CDR3 runs 15 residues. The germline CDR1 and CDR2 sequences are MNHEY and SMNVEV (reference sequence). The germline V and J ends were trimmed by 6 bases and 1 base, with 15 bases remaining between them. The CDR3 loop reads CASSPSGSGNYGYTF. The CDR3 DNA sequence: TGTGCCAGCAGCCCATCGGGGTCCGGTAACTATGGCTACACCTTC.

The CDR3 reads CASTRGGALDEQFF. DNA of the CDR3: TGCGCCAGCACCCGAGGAGGGGCGCTCGATGAGCAGTTCTTC. This sequence joins TRBV4-1 and TRBJ2-1; possible D gene TRBD2, 6 bases. V was shortened by 7 bases and J by 8 bases, with 18 bases between the two germline ends. The CDR3 length is 14 residues. In germline, CDR1 is MGHRA, CDR2 YSYEKL.

The chain couples TRBV30 to TRBJ1-1; TRBD1 is a possible D gene (6 bases). This CDR3 comprises 13 residues. V lost 4 bases and J lost 2, with 11 bases in between. Germline V gene sequence: CDR1 GTSNPN, CDR2 SVGIG (reference sequence). The CDR3 bases are TGTGCCTGGACAGGGGAGGGAAACACTGAAGCTTTCTTT. It specifies CAWTGEGNTEAFF.

There are a few counts of this clone. The chain carries TRBV2 and TRBJ1-1; possibly TRBD1 for D (5 bases). V dropped 6 bases and J dropped 1 base, with 15 bases sitting between them. Germline V gives CDR1 SNHLY, CDR2 FYNNEI. This CDR3 spans 15 amino acids. This CDR3 is CASRRDSNANTEAFF. In nucleotides, the CDR3 is TGTGCCAGCAGGAGGGACTCTAATGCGAACACTGAAGCTTTCTTT.

This clone has a single count. The CDR3 spells CASSLSSDSAIYNEQFF. In nucleotides, the CDR3 is TGTGCCAGCAGTTTATCCTCGGACTCGGCGATCTACAATGAGCAGTTCTTC. The chain couples TRBV27 to TRBJ2-1, with D perhaps TRBD2 (5 bases). V lost 0 bases to trimming and J lost 3 bases, with 15 bases between them. This CDR3 comprises 17 residues. Germline CDR1 reads MNHEY; CDR2 reads SMNVEV (reference sequence).